This T cell receptor (beta chain) is from a study of blood T cell repertoires in COVID-19. For the study at large: Spain, Italy and the United States supplied samples that represented acute and convalescent COVID-19. From T cells, B-cell-depleted T cells, or PBMCs came the material, which was cDNA or gDNA.

Germline CDR1 is MNHEY and CDR2 is SVGEGT. V lost 3 bases, J lost 3 bases, and 3 bases stayed unmatched. The CDR3 has 15 amino acids. Original handling: Amplification with reference gene primers provided the estimates of nucleated cell counts. Assay: immunoSEQ multiplex PCR; the TCRdb copy retains only in-frame clones and omits some. The DNA was the basis for D and trimming; V, J and clone size are from that table. The sample holds around 250,000 clones; around nine tenths are singletons and the top ten take less than 1%. In this sample, this clone turned up a few times. The rearrangement joins TRBV6-2 or TRBV6-3 to TRBJ2-1; the match to TRBD2 covers 9 bases. The clonotype was recovered from a woman aged 40 to 49 who had recovered from COVID-19. Material for sequencing was peripheral blood. Written as DNA, the CDR3 is TGTGCCAGCAGTTATAGCGGGGGACTCTACAATGAGCAGTTCTTC. It yields the protein CASSYSGGLYNEQFF.